This TCR beta chain is from a study of blood T cells in healthy people across ages. The length of the CDR3 is 18 residues. Trimming took 6 bases from V and 0 from J, leaving 21 bases between them. In germline, CDR1 is SEHNR, CDR2 FQNEAQ (reference sequence). This clonotype has just a few counts. Next came a second PCR, run for 7 to 11 cycles, which used a sample-barcoded 5' primer along with a J-beta primer mix. Every molecule of cDNA carried a tag from a template-switch adaptor with 12 random nucleotides. A single record per CDR3 protein comes from TCRdb applying MiXCR to the 5' RACE reads. The profile shows about 1.1 million distinct CDR3 sequences, around two fifths of them singletons.

The sample was blood. The source is a man younger than 30 in good health. The V and J genes are TRBV7-9 and TRBJ2-1; a possible D gene is TRBD1 (5 bases). The CDR3 is CASSMNLRQKNSYNEQFF. DNA for the CDR3: TGTGCCAGCAGTATGAATTTGAGACAGAAAAACTCCTACAATGAGCAGTTCTTC. Looking up the rest from reference TRBV7-9 and TRBJ2-1 gives the full variable domain: DTGVSQNPRHKITKRGQNVTFRCDPISEHNRLYWYRQTLGQGPEFLTYFQNEAQLEKSRLLSDRFSAERPKGSFSTLEIQRTEQGDSAMYLCASSMNLRQKNSYNEQFFGPGTRLTVL.